This record covers a single TCR beta chain. The V gene end was trimmed by 4 bases and the J gene end by 8 bases; junction bases not matched to a gene: 6. There are 13 residues in the CDR3. Germline V lookup: CDR1 SGHTS, CDR2 YDEGEE. Source study methods: Reference gene primer amplification in the assay estimated nucleated cell counts. Only in-frame clones appear in the TCRdb table, and some are missing; sequencing was by immunoSEQ multiplex PCR. Clonal size and the V and J genes are those of that table, whereas D and trimming came from the DNA. The data show 85,000 to 90,000 clones, with roughly four fifths seen just once and more than 1% held by the top ten. The sample originates from a study of blood T cell repertoires in COVID-19. Study context: Sites in the United States, Italy and Spain provided acute and convalescent COVID-19 samples. In each case, the material was cDNA or gDNA derived from T cells, B-cell-depleted T cells, or PBMCs.

This clonotype originated in a woman of 80 years or more with acute or convalescent COVID-19. The chain has TRBV5-8 and TRBJ1-2; 9 bases line up with TRBD1. Material for sequencing was peripheral blood. The CDR3 nucleotides are TGTGCCAGCAGCACCAGGGACAGGGACGGCTACACCTTC. Its translation is CASSTRDRDGYTF.